The 22 T cell receptor beta chains reported below all come from one sample, sequenced in a study of blood T cell repertoires in COVID-19. Clones were read by immunoSEQ multiplex PCR, and TCRdb kept only the in-frame ones, dropping some. The table has some 200,000 clones, roughly 80% seen once. Sequencing input: peripheral blood. These receptors all stem from a man in his thirties or forties with active or convalescent COVID-19.

The rearrangement links TRBV9 to TRBJ2-1; 10 bases are a match to TRBD2. The germline V gene encodes CDR1 SGDLS and CDR2 YYNGEE. This CDR3 comprises 15 residues. After removal of 0 bases from V and 9 bases from J, the junction contained 6 bases not matched to a gene. In DNA form, the CDR3 reads TGTGCCAGCAGCGTAGGGCTAGCGGGAGTCGGTGAGCAGTTCTTC. As protein: CASSVGLAGVGEQFF.

This chain joins TRBV28 and TRBJ2-5; 8 nucleotides match TRBD2. This CDR3 comprises 15 residues. CDR1 and CDR2 from the germline V gene are MDHEN and SYDVKM. V lost 3 bases and J lost 4; bases outside the gene matches: 7. The CDR3 loop is CASSFPGGGRETQYF. As DNA, the CDR3 is TGTGCCAGCAGTTTTCCGGGGGGGGGCCGAGAGACCCAGTACTTC.

The chain combines TRBV27 with TRBJ2-3, with 10 bases that match TRBD1. The V gene end was trimmed by 7 bases and the J gene end by 0 bases; junction bases not matched to a gene: 10. CDR3 length equals 17 residues. Germline V gene lookup returns CDR1 MNHEY and CDR2 SMNVEV (reference sequence). The CDR3 protein is CASTGTGVSLSTDTQYF. CDR3 in DNA: TGTGCCAGCACCGGGACAGGGGTCAGTCTTAGCACAGATACGCAGTATTTT.

The DNA for the CDR3 is TGTGCCAGCAGCCCATTGGCAGGGGAAGCTTTCTTT. Encoded protein: CASSPLAGEAFF. The J gene is TRBJ1-1, the V gene TRBV7-2; a possible D gene is TRBD1 (5 bases). There are 12 residues in the CDR3. The germline V gene has CDR1 SGHTA and CDR2 FQGNSA. The germline V and J ends were trimmed by 5 bases and 8 bases, with 12 bases remaining between them.

This clone showed up just once. Other DNA sequences from this sample encode an identical CDR3 as well. This chain connects TRBV30 to TRBJ1-2; 7 bases align to TRBD1. The junction had 0 bases not matched to a gene; V was cut back by 0 bases and J by 5 bases. Germline CDR1 GTSNPN, CDR2 SVGIG (reference sequence). CDR3 length equals 12 residues. The CDR3 nucleotides are TGTGCCTGGAGTGTACAGGGGTATGGCTACACCTTC. Its protein product is CAWSVQGYGYTF.

The rearrangement uses TRBV7-3 and TRBJ2-3; 7 bases match TRBD1. The germline V gene has CDR1 SGHTA and CDR2 FQGTGA. The J segment lost 1 base and the V segment lost 2 bases, leaving 6 bases of the junction unmatched. The CDR3 runs to 16 residues. For the CDR3, the DNA is TGTGCCAGCAGCTTAGCACAGGGGCGGGGCACAGATACGCAGTATTTT. This encodes CASSLAQGRGTDTQYF.

The chain uses TRBV9 and TRBJ2-1, with 9 bases lining up with TRBD1. With 6 bases clipped from V and 9 bases from J, the junction kept 13 bases outside the gene matches. CDR1 is SGDLS, CDR2 YYNGEE, per germline. The CDR3 is made up of 15 amino acids. CDR3 region: CASNAGTGLLGEQFF. In DNA, the CDR3 is TGTGCCAGCAACGCAGGGACAGGGCTTCTGGGTGAGCAGTTCTTC.

This rearrangement joins TRBV5-1 to TRBJ2-1; TRBD2 agrees at 8 bases. This CDR3 is 14 amino acids long. Germline V gene sequence: CDR1 SGHRS, CDR2 YFSETQ. Trimming at V came to 6 bases and at J to 2 bases, leaving 4 bases not matched to a gene. The CDR3: CASTAGATYNEQFF. In nucleotides, the CDR3 is TGCGCCAGCACAGCGGGGGCCACCTACAATGAGCAGTTCTTC.

CDR3 loop: CASSLGGASGGYEQYF. For the CDR3, the DNA is TGTGCCAGCAGCTTGGGTGGGGCTAGCGGAGGCTACGAGCAGTACTTC. The rearrangement joins TRBV5-6 to TRBJ2-7; 7 positions agree with TRBD2. V shed 0 bases, J shed 3 bases, and the junction held 9 bases outside the gene matches. This CDR3 contains 16 residues. Germline CDR1 SGHDT, CDR2 YYEEEE.

J is TRBJ1-1 and V is TRBV10-3; the match to TRBD1 covers 8 bases. This CDR3 is built from 12 residues. Germline V gene sequence: CDR1 ENHRY, CDR2 SYGVKD. With V trimmed by 7 bases and J by 3 bases, 1 base remained unmatched. The CDR3 loop is CAIMTGDTEAFF. CDR3 DNA: TGTGCCATCATGACAGGGGACACTGAAGCTTTCTTT.

This clone was counted between two and nine times. This sequence joins TRBV6-5 and TRBJ2-7; D is unresolved. The length of the CDR3 is 11 residues. Germline V gene sequence: CDR1 MNHEY, CDR2 SVGAGI. V lost 8 bases and J 5 bases, leaving 10 bases between the germline ends. This CDR3 reads CASAYRNEQYV. CDR3 nucleotide sequence: TGTGCCAGCGCTTATAGAAACGAGCAGTACGTC.

The rearrangement uses TRBV25-1 and TRBJ1-2; D is unresolved. The CDR3 loop spans 18 amino acids. Germline assignment: CDR1 MGHDK and CDR2 SYGVNS. V lost 4 bases and J lost 7, with 28 bases in between. DNA of the CDR3: TGTGCCAGCAGTGCCCCTAAAGGATCGGTTGCAGGTGGGAGTGGCTACACCTTC. Its protein product is CASSAPKGSVAGGSGYTF.

J is TRBJ2-2 and V is TRBV9; D may be TRBD1 (6 bases). The CDR3 sequence is 16 residues long. Germline CDR1 reads SGDLS; CDR2 reads YYNGEE. V lost 3 bases, J lost 6 bases, and 18 bases lay in between. The CDR3 reads CASSAGEDRVPGELFF. The CDR3 DNA reads as TGTGCCAGCAGCGCAGGGGAAGATCGGGTACCCGGGGAGCTGTTTTTT.

The gene calls are TRBV5-1 and TRBJ2-1; the match to TRBD2 covers 7 bases. Germline V CDR1 and CDR2: SGHRS, YFSETQ. J lost 0 bases, V lost 0 bases, and 9 bases had no gene match. The CDR3 sequence is 18 residues long. The DNA for the CDR3 is TGCGCCAGCAGCTTGGCCGGGCCTAGCGGAGGCTCCTACAATGAGCAGTTCTTC. This sequence encodes CASSLAGPSGGSYNEQFF.

A single count supports this clone. CDR3 region: CASSPRTGSAGFYEQYF. DNA for the CDR3: TGTGCCAGCAGCCCCCGGACAGGGTCTGCCGGATTTTACGAGCAGTACTTC. The chain joins TRBV7-2 to TRBJ2-7; 8 bases agree with TRBD1. The CDR3 has 17 amino acids. Per the germline V gene, CDR1 is SGHTA and CDR2 is FQGNSA. V shed 5 bases, J shed 4 bases, and the junction held 16 bases outside the gene matches.

V gene TRBV7-2 combines with J gene TRBJ2-1; 14 nucleotides align to TRBD2. CDR1 is SGHTA, CDR2 FQGNSA, per germline. The CDR3 has 15 residues. V dropped 2 bases and J dropped 9; count of bases not matched to a gene: 3. The CDR3 DNA reads as TGTGCCAGCAGCTTACAAGGGACTAGCGGGAGTGAGCAGTTCTTC. Protein product: CASSLQGTSGSEQFF. Full variable domain (remainder filled in from reference TRBV7-2 and TRBJ2-1): GAGVSQSPSNKVTEKGKDVELRCDPISGHTALYWYRQSLGQGLEFLIYFQGNSAPDKSGLPSDRFSAERTGGSVSTLTIQRTQQEDSAVYLCASSLQGTSGSEQFFGPGTRLTVL.

The chain couples TRBV9 to TRBJ2-1; TRBD2 is a possible D gene (5 bases). CDR1 SGDLS and CDR2 YYNGEE come from the germline V gene. V was trimmed by 1 base and J by 10 bases, leaving 18 bases between them. The CDR3 totals 15 residues. The CDR3 sequence is CASSVTRTGVAEQFF. CDR3 DNA: TGTGCCAGCAGCGTAACCCGGACTGGGGTAGCGGAGCAGTTCTTC.

This rearrangement joins TRBV18 to TRBJ1-4; weak D call: TRBD1 (5 bases). The V and J ends lost 0 bases and 0 bases respectively, with 14 bases between them. CDR3 length equals 18 residues. Germline V gene data show CDR1 as KGHSH and CDR2 as LQKENI. Written as DNA, the CDR3 is TGTGCCAGCTCACCACCTGGGGCGCAGGTTTCAACTAATGAAAAACTGTTTTTT. This codes for CASSPPGAQVSTNEKLFF.

The genes are TRBV19 and TRBJ1-2, with TRBD1 identical over 10 bases. Looked up from germline, CDR1 is LNHDA and CDR2 is SQIVND (reference sequence). With 10 bases clipped from V and 5 bases from J, the junction kept 7 bases outside the gene matches. The CDR3 is 13 residues long. CDR3 DNA: TGTGCCACCGAGACAGGGGGCGGGTATGGCTACACCTTC. Translation gives CATETGGGYGYTF.

About this clone itself: The same CDR3 arises from other DNA sequences in this sample as well. This chain connects TRBV5-1 to TRBJ2-5; weak D call: TRBD1 (5 bases). Germline CDR1 reads SGHRS; CDR2 reads YFSETQ. The V gene lost 1 base and the J gene lost 1 base, with 5 bases spanning the gap. The CDR3 covers 13 residues. CDR3 amino acids: CASSLQGQETQYF. The CDR3 coding sequence is TGCGCCAGCAGCTTGCAGGGCCAAGAGACCCAGTACTTC.

The V gene is TRBV7-3, the J gene TRBJ2-3; a possible D gene is TRBD1 (5 bases). In germline, CDR1 is SGHTA, CDR2 FQGTGA. This CDR3 has 15 residues. Trimming removed 9 bases at V and 1 base at J, with 17 bases between. The CDR3 DNA is TGTGCCAGTCCGAGACAGAAGAAAGGCACAGATACGCAGTATTTT. Amino acid sequence: CASPRQKKGTDTQYF.

The chain is built from TRBV10-3 and TRBJ2-7, with 9 positions matching TRBD1. The CDR3 extends over 16 amino acids. The germline gives CDR1 ENHRY, CDR2 SYGVKD. V was pared by 2 bases and J by 4 bases, with 9 bases of the junction left unmatched. DNA for the CDR3: TGTGCCATCAGTGAGCCGGGACAGGGAGAGGGTTACGAGCAGTACTTC. It translates to CAISEPGQGEGYEQYF.